A selection of T cell receptor beta chains follows, all from one sample in a study of blood T cell repertoires in COVID-19. Assay used: immunoSEQ multiplex PCR; TCRdb lists only in-frame clones, some missing. This sample has 250,000 to 350,000 clones, with 87% found just once. The specimen sequenced was peripheral blood. All receptors come from a woman between 45 and 60 years old who had recovered from COVID-19. The CDR3 runs from the conserved cysteine through the conserved F or W. Each record gives: CDR3 DNA, CDR3 protein, J gene, clone size, D gene, V gene. The D gene is left open where the match is weak. Not every row has a clone size; where given, it reads once, few, many or a size class.

CDR3 DNA: TGTGCCAGCAGACTAGCGGGGGTGCAAGAGACCCAGTACTTC
CDR3 protein: CASRLAGVQETQYF
J gene: TRBJ2-5
clone size: -
D gene: TRBD2
V gene: TRBV28

CDR3 DNA: TGTGCCAGCAGCTACCGCTTTCGGGGAATAGATACGCAGTATTTT
CDR3 protein: CASSYRFRGIDTQYF
J gene: TRBJ2-3
clone size: -
D gene: -
V gene: TRBV7-6

CDR3 DNA: TGTGCCAGCAGCTTCCCATCTGCGTCTAGCACAGATACGCAGTATTTT
CDR3 protein: CASSFPSASSTDTQYF
J gene: TRBJ2-3
clone size: -
D gene: -
V gene: TRBV7-2

CDR3 DNA: TGTGCCACCAGTGACACACAGGGGGCCAACACCGGGGAGCTGTTTTTT
CDR3 protein: CATSDTQGANTGELFF
J gene: TRBJ2-2
clone size: -
D gene: TRBD1
V gene: TRBV24-1

CDR3 DNA: TGTGCCAGCAGCCACCAGGGGACGAATTCACCCCTCCACTTT
CDR3 protein: CASSHQGTNSPLHF
J gene: TRBJ1-6
clone size: -
D gene: -
V gene: TRBV3-1/TRBV3-2

CDR3 DNA: TGTGCCACCAGCAGAGATCGACAGCGAACGGCTGAAGCTTTCTTT
CDR3 protein: CATSRDRQRTAEAFF
J gene: TRBJ1-1
clone size: -
D gene: -
V gene: TRBV15

CDR3 DNA: TGTGCCAGCAGCTATGGACAGGGGGCTCTTCTCCATGGCTACACCTTC
CDR3 protein: CASSYGQGALLHGYTF
J gene: TRBJ1-2
clone size: -
D gene: TRBD1
V gene: TRBV28

CDR3 DNA: TGTGCCAGCAGCCCCGCGGGGTATGGCTACACCTTC
CDR3 protein: CASSPAGYGYTF
J gene: TRBJ1-2
clone size: -
D gene: -
V gene: TRBV7-9

CDR3 DNA: TGTGCCAGCAGCGCCAATGCAGGGGGGAAAGAGACCCAGTACTTC
CDR3 protein: CASSANAGGKETQYF
J gene: TRBJ2-5
clone size: once
D gene: -
V gene: TRBV11-3

CDR3 DNA: TGTGCCAGCAGCAAAATCTTGCTCTGGACAGGGGGGGATAGCACAGATACGCAGTATTTT
CDR3 protein: CASSKILLWTGGDSTDTQYF
J gene: TRBJ2-3
clone size: -
D gene: -
V gene: TRBV21-1

CDR3 DNA: TGTGCCAGCAGCCGTTTAGCGGGGGGGGGCAATGAGCAGTTCTTC
CDR3 protein: CASSRLAGGGNEQFF
J gene: TRBJ2-1
clone size: once
D gene: TRBD2
V gene: TRBV14

CDR3 DNA: TGTGCCAGCAGCTTCGGGGGTACTCAGCCCCAGCATTTT
CDR3 protein: CASSFGGTQPQHF
J gene: TRBJ1-5
clone size: -
D gene: -
V gene: TRBV5-4

CDR3 DNA: TGTGCCAGTACCCGGACTAGCGGGGAGCTCGGGACCCAGTACTTC
CDR3 protein: CASTRTSGELGTQYF
J gene: TRBJ2-5
clone size: -
D gene: TRBD2
V gene: TRBV19

CDR3 DNA: TGCGCCAGCAGCTTGGGTGGGACAGGGTATTTCTTT
CDR3 protein: CASSLGGTGYFF
J gene: TRBJ1-1
clone size: -
D gene: TRBD1
V gene: TRBV5-1

CDR3 DNA: TGTGCTAGCAGCCCCCTGGCCTCGAACACAGATACGCAGTATTTT
CDR3 protein: CASSPLASNTDTQYF
J gene: TRBJ2-3
clone size: -
D gene: -
V gene: TRBV7-7

CDR3 DNA: TGTGCCAGCAGCCAACAGGGAGCGAACACTGAAGCTTTCTTT
CDR3 protein: CASSQQGANTEAFF
J gene: TRBJ1-1
clone size: -
D gene: -
V gene: TRBV7-9

CDR3 DNA: TGTGCCAGCAGCTCCTTTAGCGGGCCTATCACAGATACGCAGTATTTT
CDR3 protein: CASSSFSGPITDTQYF
J gene: TRBJ2-3
clone size: -
D gene: TRBD2
V gene: TRBV7-2

CDR3 DNA: TGTGCCAGCTCACCAACAGGGGGCGCGGGAAACTATGGCTACACCTTC
CDR3 protein: CASSPTGGAGNYGYTF
J gene: TRBJ1-2
clone size: -
D gene: TRBD1
V gene: TRBV18

CDR3 DNA: TGTGCCAGCAGGCAACAGGGAGCAGATACGCAGTATTTT
CDR3 protein: CASRQQGADTQYF
J gene: TRBJ2-3
clone size: -
D gene: -
V gene: TRBV28

CDR3 DNA: TGCGCCAGCAGCCGGAAAGAGCCGGGGACGGGGGGGCCGGGTGAGCAGTTCTTC
CDR3 protein: CASSRKEPGTGGPGEQFF
J gene: TRBJ2-1
clone size: -
D gene: TRBD2
V gene: TRBV4-3

CDR3 DNA: TGCGCCAGCAGCGAGAGGGGGCAAGGAAACACCATATATTTT
CDR3 protein: CASSERGQGNTIYF
J gene: TRBJ1-3
clone size: -
D gene: TRBD1
V gene: TRBV4-1

CDR3 DNA: TGCGCCAGCAGCTTGGATCAGGGCTGGGACGAGCAGTACTTC
CDR3 protein: CASSLDQGWDEQYF
J gene: TRBJ2-7
clone size: -
D gene: -
V gene: TRBV5-1

CDR3 DNA: TGTGCCAGCAGTCCCACGGGGAGACACACTGAAGCTTTCTTT
CDR3 protein: CASSPTGRHTEAFF
J gene: TRBJ1-1
clone size: -
D gene: -
V gene: TRBV6-5

CDR3 DNA: TGCGCCAGCAGCCCCAGCGGGACCGGGGAGCTGTTTTTT
CDR3 protein: CASSPSGTGELFF
J gene: TRBJ2-2
clone size: few
D gene: -
V gene: TRBV5-1

CDR3 DNA: TGTGCCAGCAGCCAAGATATGTCGCGTCAGCCCCAGCATTTT
CDR3 protein: CASSQDMSRQPQHF
J gene: TRBJ1-5
clone size: once
D gene: -
V gene: TRBV3-1/TRBV3-2

CDR3 DNA: TGTGCCATCAGTGTTGGAGATGAAAATGGCTACACCTTC
CDR3 protein: CAISVGDENGYTF
J gene: TRBJ1-2
clone size: -
D gene: -
V gene: TRBV10-3

CDR3 DNA: TGCGCCAGCAGCCAAGCTCAACGAGCGGCTGGCTACACCTTC
CDR3 protein: CASSQAQRAAGYTF
J gene: TRBJ1-2
clone size: -
D gene: -
V gene: TRBV4-3

CDR3 DNA: TGTGCCAGCTCACCTGGTAGCGGCCCCTCCTACGAGCAGTACTTC
CDR3 protein: CASSPGSGPSYEQYF
J gene: TRBJ2-7
clone size: -
D gene: -
V gene: TRBV18

CDR3 DNA: TGTGCCTGGAGTGTACGGGGGAGTCAGCCCCAGCATTTT
CDR3 protein: CAWSVRGSQPQHF
J gene: TRBJ1-5
clone size: few
D gene: -
V gene: TRBV30

CDR3 DNA: TGCGCCAGCAGCCCTTGGGGGGGCAATCAGCCCCAGCATTTT
CDR3 protein: CASSPWGGNQPQHF
J gene: TRBJ1-5
clone size: -
D gene: -
V gene: TRBV5-1

CDR3 DNA: TGTGCCAGCAGTTTACAGGGGCTCCTCTCCTACAATGAGCAGTTCTTC
CDR3 protein: CASSLQGLLSYNEQFF
J gene: TRBJ2-1
clone size: -
D gene: -
V gene: TRBV28

CDR3 DNA: TGTGCCAGCAGTCGGGACTTCTATGGCTACACCTTC
CDR3 protein: CASSRDFYGYTF
J gene: TRBJ1-2
clone size: -
D gene: -
V gene: TRBV5-8

CDR3 DNA: TGTGCCAGCAGTTCCAACCTATATAATTCACCCCTCCACTTT
CDR3 protein: CASSSNLYNSPLHF
J gene: TRBJ1-6
clone size: -
D gene: -
V gene: TRBV28

CDR3 DNA: TGTGCCATCAGTGACCAGGCCCGGACAGGGGGCACCGGGGAGCTGTTTTTT
CDR3 protein: CAISDQARTGGTGELFF
J gene: TRBJ2-2
clone size: -
D gene: TRBD1
V gene: TRBV10-3

CDR3 DNA: TGTGCCAGCGGTGACAGGGTAATTCAGCCCCAGCATTTT
CDR3 protein: CASGDRVIQPQHF
J gene: TRBJ1-5
clone size: few
D gene: TRBD1
V gene: TRBV2

CDR3 DNA: TGTGCCACCCCCCGACAGGAAAAACTGTTTTTT
CDR3 protein: CATPRQEKLFF
J gene: TRBJ1-4
clone size: -
D gene: -
V gene: TRBV24-1

CDR3 DNA: TGCAGTGCTAGTCGGATAGGGGGCATAAATGAAGCTTTCTTT
CDR3 protein: CSASRIGGINEAFF
J gene: TRBJ1-1
clone size: -
D gene: TRBD1
V gene: TRBV20-1

CDR3 DNA: TGTGCCAGCAGCTTACGACGGGAGGGCGACACCGGGGAGCTGTTTTTT
CDR3 protein: CASSLRREGDTGELFF
J gene: TRBJ2-2
clone size: -
D gene: TRBD2
V gene: TRBV7-3

CDR3 DNA: TGTGCCAGCAGTTTGGAAGCAGGGCGAGGCTACACCTTC
CDR3 protein: CASSLEAGRGYTF
J gene: TRBJ1-2
clone size: -
D gene: -
V gene: TRBV28

CDR3 DNA: TGTGCCAGTAGTCAGGAGACTATTGCGCCCCAGCATTTT
CDR3 protein: CASSQETIAPQHF
J gene: TRBJ1-5
clone size: -
D gene: -
V gene: TRBV19

CDR3 DNA: TGTGCCAGCAGCCCCGGTTTCAACACCATATATTTT
CDR3 protein: CASSPGFNTIYF
J gene: TRBJ1-3
clone size: -
D gene: -
V gene: TRBV7-2

CDR3 DNA: TGCGCCAGCAGCCAACCGACTAGCGGTACGAACACCGGGGAGCTGTTTTTT
CDR3 protein: CASSQPTSGTNTGELFF
J gene: TRBJ2-2
clone size: -
D gene: TRBD2
V gene: TRBV4-1

CDR3 DNA: TGTGCCAGCAGCCCCGGAGGTGTGGCCGGGGAGCTGTTTTTT
CDR3 protein: CASSPGGVAGELFF
J gene: TRBJ2-2
clone size: -
D gene: -
V gene: TRBV5-4

CDR3 DNA: TGTGCCTGGACCCAGTTCCAAGAGACCCAGTACTTC
CDR3 protein: CAWTQFQETQYF
J gene: TRBJ2-5
clone size: -
D gene: -
V gene: TRBV30

CDR3 DNA: TGTGCCAGCTCGGGGGACTGGGGCGAGCAGTACTTC
CDR3 protein: CASSGDWGEQYF
J gene: TRBJ2-7
clone size: few
D gene: -
V gene: TRBV6-1

CDR3 DNA: TGTGCCAGCAGCGAGAGGGGGATTCCTAATGAAAAACTGTTTTTT
CDR3 protein: CASSERGIPNEKLFF
J gene: TRBJ1-4
clone size: -
D gene: -
V gene: TRBV9

CDR3 DNA: TGTGCCAGCACCACGGGAGGTACGCAGTATTTT
CDR3 protein: CASTTGGTQYF
J gene: TRBJ2-3
clone size: once
D gene: TRBD2
V gene: TRBV12-3/TRBV12-4

CDR3 DNA: TGCAGCGTCCAGCAACAGGGCGTCCCTGGAAACACCATATATTTT
CDR3 protein: CSVQQQGVPGNTIYF
J gene: TRBJ1-3
clone size: -
D gene: -
V gene: TRBV29-1

CDR3 DNA: TGTGCCAGTAGTTCCCAGACAGGGGTCGGAGAGACCCAGTACTTC
CDR3 protein: CASSSQTGVGETQYF
J gene: TRBJ2-5
clone size: -
D gene: TRBD1
V gene: TRBV19

CDR3 DNA: TGTGCCAGCAGCTTAGTTTCAGGGCTGGAGAATTCACCCCTCCACTTT
CDR3 protein: CASSLVSGLENSPLHF
J gene: TRBJ1-6
clone size: -
D gene: -
V gene: TRBV7-2

CDR3 DNA: TGTGCCAGCTCACCGAAAGCAGGGACAGGGATAGGTGGCACTGAAGCTTTCTTT
CDR3 protein: CASSPKAGTGIGGTEAFF
J gene: TRBJ1-1
clone size: -
D gene: TRBD1
V gene: TRBV18

CDR3 DNA: TGTGCCAGCAGCTTGTCAGGGTTTAACTATGGCTACACCTTC
CDR3 protein: CASSLSGFNYGYTF
J gene: TRBJ1-2
clone size: -
D gene: -
V gene: TRBV5-5

CDR3 DNA: TGTGCCAGCAGTTTAGGCAGGGGCAATGAGCAGTTCTTC
CDR3 protein: CASSLGRGNEQFF
J gene: TRBJ2-1
clone size: -
D gene: -
V gene: TRBV28

CDR3 DNA: TGTGCCAGCAGCCCTCGGACTAGCCCAGGGTCAGATACGCAGTATTTT
CDR3 protein: CASSPRTSPGSDTQYF
J gene: TRBJ2-3
clone size: once
D gene: TRBD2
V gene: TRBV7-9

CDR3 DNA: TGCAGTGCTCGCCCTTCCAGGGAAGCTTTCTTT
CDR3 protein: CSARPSREAFF
J gene: TRBJ1-1
clone size: -
D gene: -
V gene: TRBV20-1